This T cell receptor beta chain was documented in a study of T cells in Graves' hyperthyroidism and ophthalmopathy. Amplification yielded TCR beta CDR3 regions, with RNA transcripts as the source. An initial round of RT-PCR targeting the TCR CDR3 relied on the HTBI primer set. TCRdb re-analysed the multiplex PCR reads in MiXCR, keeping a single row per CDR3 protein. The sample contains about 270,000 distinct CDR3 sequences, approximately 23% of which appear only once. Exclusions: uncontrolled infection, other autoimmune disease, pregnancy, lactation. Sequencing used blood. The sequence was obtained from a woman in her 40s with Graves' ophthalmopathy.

The CDR3, as DNA: TGTGCCAGCAGTTACCGGGACAGGGGGCGAGTAAGCAATCAGCCCCAGCATTTT. Translated: CASSYRDRGRVSNQPQHF. The chain is built from TRBV6-2 or TRBV6-3 and TRBJ1-5, with 12 bases fitting TRBD1. Per germline, CDR1 MNHEY and CDR2 SVGEGT. V shed 2 bases and J 1 base; nucleotides not matched to a gene: 6. The CDR3 totals 18 residues.